The 27 T cell receptor beta chains below all came from one sample that was sequenced in a study of read filtering for tumor transcriptome and immune sequencing. Molecular barcoded adaptors covering alpha/delta and beta/gamma chains were used on 400 to 450 ng RNA. TCRdb re-called the reads with MiXCR, one entry per CDR3 protein. The data hold over 35,000 distinct CDR3 sequences, with roughly 13% observed a single time. The sample comprised a population of CD138-negative cells sorted from bone marrow. These receptors were obtained from a donor at least 40 years old with multiple myeloma.

Points on this clonotype: A far bigger clonotype differs at one base, so this is likely a read error. V and J are TRBV11-2 and TRBJ2-5, with TRBD2 identical over 12 bases. Per germline, CDR1 SGHAT and CDR2 FQNNGV. This CDR3 is built from 22 residues. The DNA for the CDR3 is TGTGCCAGCAGCCTACTCTCCGCTTTGGGACTAGCGGGTGATAATTTCCAAGAGATCCAGTACTTC. Translated, it gives CASSLLSALGLAGDNFQEIQYF.

This clonotype was recorded many times. J is TRBJ2-5 and V is TRBV4-1; TRBD1 matches 10 bases. This CDR3 has 15 amino acids. With 4 bases clipped from V and 6 bases from J, the junction kept 8 bases outside the gene matches. CDR1 is MGHRA and CDR2 is YSYEKL in the germline V gene. Here the CDR3 DNA reads TGCGCCAGCAGCCCACGACAGGGGGCTGCCCAGACCCAGTACTTC. Translating gives CASSPRQGAAQTQYF.

This clonotype was counted at least ten times. This chain uses TRBV27 with TRBJ2-7, with D perhaps given as TRBD1 or TRBD2 (6 bases each). The germline V gene has CDR1 MNHEY and CDR2 SMNVEV (reference sequence). CDR3 length: 16 residues. Trimming removed 7 bases from V and 0 bases from J, with 19 bases in between. The CDR3 DNA reads TGTGCCAGCACTCGGAGTGGGGGGCGCCTCTCCTACGAGCAGTACTTC. Translated: CASTRSGGRLSYEQYF.

Details on this clonotype: The CDR3 does not close with the conserved phenylalanine or tryptophan, likely indicating a read error. The chain recombines TRBV6-2 or TRBV6-3 with TRBJ2-1; 8 bases fit TRBD2. This CDR3 has 14 amino acids. The germline V gene encodes CDR1 MNHEY and CDR2 SVGEGT. The CDR3 region is CASRRLARYNEQFL. Written as DNA, the CDR3 is TGTGCCAGCAGACGACTAGCGAGGTACAACGAGCAGTTCCTC.

This clonotype has a count of ten or more. The chain couples TRBV6-2 or TRBV6-3 to TRBJ2-1, with D perhaps matching TRBD2 (6 bases). CDR1 MNHEY and CDR2 SVGEGT come from the germline V gene. Trimming left V 0 bases short and J 9 bases short, with 21 bases between. This CDR3 spans 17 amino acids. The CDR3 DNA reads as TGTGCCAGCAGTTACTCGCGACCGGGACTCTCCTTAAGTGAGCAGTTCTTC. Translating it yields CASSYSRPGLSLSEQFF.

This rearrangement joins TRBV29-1 to TRBJ2-1; D may match TRBD1 or TRBD2 (6 bases each). There are 14 residues in the CDR3. The V end was cut by 3 bases, the J end by 9 bases, with 18 bases between. The germline V gene encodes CDR1 SQVTM and CDR2 ANQGSEA. CDR3 loop: CSVEAGHLSIEQFF. The CDR3 bases are TGCAGCGTTGAGGCGGGACATCTGAGCATTGAGCAGTTCTTC.

In this sample, this clonotype turned up a few times. This rearrangement joins TRBV19 to TRBJ1-1; D remains unclear. The V gene's germline CDR1 is LNHDA and CDR2 SQIVND (reference sequence). V was pared by 5 bases and J by 0 bases, with 19 bases between. CDR3 size: 17 residues. This CDR3 reads CASSGPHGPYMNTEAFF. The CDR3 DNA sequence: TGTGCCAGTAGTGGTCCTCACGGACCGTATATGAACACTGAAGCTTTCTTT.

The V gene is TRBV7-2, the J gene TRBJ2-1; D unclear. Germline CDR1 reads SGHTA; CDR2 reads FQGNSA. V shed 1 base and J shed 10 bases, with 14 bases lying between them. CDR3 size: 14 residues. CDR3 sequence: CASSLGYLSDEQFF. The CDR3 DNA reads as TGTGCCAGCAGCTTAGGCTACCTGTCTGACGAGCAGTTCTTC.

The chain couples TRBV4-3 to TRBJ1-4; no definite D call. V was shortened by 1 base and J by 4 bases, with 7 bases between the two germline ends. Germline-derived CDR1 and CDR2 are LGHNA and YSLEER. The CDR3 consists of 14 residues. The CDR3 DNA follows: TGCGCCAGCAGCCAAGGAAGGGTTAATGAAAAACTGTTTTTT. This sequence encodes CASSQGRVNEKLFF.

Worth noting for this clonotype: A much larger clone differs by one base, so this may be a read error. The V gene is TRBV20-1, the J gene TRBJ2-7; the D gene is possibly TRBD1 (6 bases). The CDR3 runs to 13 residues. Germline values: CDR1 DFQATT, CDR2 SNEGSKA (reference sequence). As DNA, the CDR3 is TGCAGTGCACCGTTAGACAGGAGGTACGGGCAGTACTTC. Its protein product is CSAPLDRRYGQYF.

The rearrangement links TRBV29-1 to TRBJ2-5; D is ambiguous. Germline CDR1 and CDR2: SQVTM and ANQGSEA. V lost 0 bases to trimming and J lost 5 bases, with 13 bases between them. There are 14 residues in the CDR3. CDR3 DNA: TGCAGCGTTGAAGATCCAACTACCCGGGAGACCCAGTACTTC. Translated, it gives CSVEDPTTRETQYF.

This clonotype has a count of ten or more. This chain links TRBV4-1 with TRBJ2-1, with D uncertain. The V and J ends lost 0 bases and 15 bases respectively, with 24 bases between them. Germline loops: CDR1 MGHRA, CDR2 YSYEKL. This CDR3 has 16 residues. The CDR3 DNA reads as TGCGCCAGCAGCCAAGATCAAAGGAGCCGTGGTGAGCAGTGGTTCTTC. This translates into CASSQDQRSRGEQWFF.

In the case of this clonotype: A much more abundant neighbour one base away suggests this may be a read error. This rearrangement joins TRBV7-9 to TRBJ1-5; D remains unclear. The V gene's germline CDR1 is SEHNR and CDR2 FQNEAQ (reference sequence). The CDR3 has 16 amino acids. The CDR3 is CASSLASRRSNQPRHF. The CDR3 DNA follows: TGTGCCAGCAGCTTAGCGTCCCGGCGTAGCAATCAGCCCCGGCATTTT.

This clonotype has only a few counts. Mismatch with germline at one junction end may stem from a read error. The chain has TRBV4-3 and TRBJ2-5; D remains unclear. CDR1 and CDR2 from the germline V gene are LGHNA and YSLEER. The CDR3 consists of 15 residues. The CDR3 region has the DNA TGCGCCAGCAGCCAAGCGCTGGGCCAGTCGGAGACCCTGTACTTC. Translating gives CASSQALGQSETLYF.

This clonotype was recorded a few times. A much larger clone differs from this one at a single base, so this may be a read error. The DNA for the CDR3 is TGTGCCATCAGCCTGACCCCGGGACTAGCTGTTGAGCAGTACTTC. Translated, it gives CAISLTPGLAVEQYF. The gene calls are TRBV11-1 and TRBJ2-7, with 9 bases identical to TRBD2. The CDR3 totals 15 residues. Germline V gene sequence: CDR1 SGHAT, CDR2 FQDESV (reference sequence).

As concerns this clonotype: Possible read error: a much larger clone is one base away. V is TRBV5-1 and J is TRBJ1-1; possible D gene TRBD1, 5 bases. The CDR3 covers 14 residues. Germline lookup yields CDR1 SGHRS and CDR2 YFSETQ. Trimming removed 3 bases from V and 1 base from J, with 10 bases in between. CDR3 in DNA: TGCGCCAGCAGCTCCCTGAGGGGGAACACTGAAGCTTTCTTT. Translation gives CASSSLRGNTEAFF.

This clonotype was found many times. The chain is built from TRBV10-3 and TRBJ1-1; 7 bases match TRBD1. J was trimmed by 1 base and V by 6 bases; bases with no gene match: 5. Germline V gene sequence: CDR1 ENHRY, CDR2 SYGVKD. The CDR3 has 14 residues. Here the CDR3 DNA reads TGTGCCATCAGGTTGACAGGGTCGAACACTGAAGCTTTCTTT. Protein sequence: CAIRLTGSNTEAFF.

This clonotype showed up many times. V usage is TRBV29-1 and J usage is TRBJ2-3, with D possibly TRBD2 on 5 matching bases. CDR3 length: 15 residues. The germline V gene has CDR1 SQVTM and CDR2 ANQGSEA. CDR3 in DNA: TGCTTAACCCGGGGTACTAGGTCTAGCACAGATACGCAGTATTTT. Translated, it gives CLTRGTRSSTDTQYF.

About this clonotype itself: Without the conserved terminal phenylalanine or tryptophan, this CDR3 likely stems from a read error. The chain is built from TRBV12-3 or TRBV12-4 and TRBJ2-1; 7 bases are a match to TRBD2. V lost 6 bases to trimming and J lost 6 bases; unmatched junction nucleotides: 17. The CDR3 length is 17 residues. In DNA, the CDR3 is TGTGCCAGCAGCCGACGACTAGAGGGAGGGCCGGGCAATGAGCAGTTCTCC. It codes for CASSRRLEGGPGNEQFS.

Comments on this clonotype: Possible read error: a much larger clone is one base away. This chain uses TRBV3-1 with TRBJ2-3; unclear D gene. Germline loops: CDR1 LGHDT, CDR2 YNNKEL (reference sequence). Trimming took 0 bases from V and 10 from J, leaving 8 bases between them. The CDR3 loop spans 12 amino acids. In DNA form, the CDR3 reads TGTGCCAGCAGCCAAGAGTTGGGTGCGCAGTATTTT. It translates to CASSQELGAQYF.

This clonotype was counted many times. The chain couples TRBV20-1 to TRBJ2-1, with D possibly being TRBD2 (6 bases). The length of the CDR3 is 16 residues. The germline gives CDR1 DFQATT, CDR2 SNEGSKA (reference sequence). Trimming removed 2 bases from V and 4 bases from J, with 18 bases in between. The CDR3: CSARSARTTLYNEQFF. CDR3 DNA: TGCAGTGCTAGATCCGCGAGGACTACATTATACAATGAGCAGTTCTTC.

This clonotype came up many times. The rearrangement uses TRBV7-9 and TRBJ2-7; D is unclear. V was trimmed by 1 base and J by 6 bases, leaving 7 bases between them. CDR1 is SEHNR, CDR2 FQNEAQ, per germline (reference sequence). This CDR3 has 12 amino acids. The CDR3 sequence is CASSLGLVEQYF. CDR3 sequence (DNA): TGTGCCAGCAGCTTAGGGTTAGTCGAGCAGTACTTC.

Many counts were recorded for this clonotype. The chain links TRBV2 to TRBJ2-7; TRBD1 matches at 8 bases. J lost 6 bases, V lost 7 bases, and 8 bases had no gene match. The CDR3 is made up of 13 amino acids. CDR1 is SNHLY, CDR2 FYNNEI, per germline. The CDR3 spells CASNTGGTVEQYF. The CDR3 nucleotides are TGTGCCAGCAACACAGGGGGGACAGTCGAGCAGTACTTC.

This clonotype was seen repeatedly, ten times or more. The chain joins TRBV7-2 to TRBJ2-1; 8 bases line up with TRBD1. V lost 5 bases, J lost 9 bases, and 6 bases stayed unmatched. The CDR3 has 13 amino acids. Per germline, CDR1 SGHTA and CDR2 FQGNSA. The CDR3 bases are TGTGCCAGCAGCATGGACAGGGCGGGTGAGCAGTTCTTC. This translates into CASSMDRAGEQFF.

This clonotype came up many times. The germline gene is not matched at one end of the junction; a read error may be the cause. V usage is TRBV7-7 and J usage is TRBJ2-5, with D unresolved. Germline V CDR1 and CDR2: SSHAT, FNYEAQ (reference sequence). The CDR3 length is 16 residues. The CDR3 is CASSFSLSGHQETQYF. CDR3 nucleotide sequence: TGTGCTAGCAGCTTTAGTCTATCGGGCCATCAAGAGACCCAGTACTTC.

This clonotype was picked up many times. The rearrangement links TRBV20-1 to TRBJ2-7, with TRBD1 identical over 10 bases. V shed 6 bases, J shed 1 base, and the junction held 9 bases outside the gene matches. Germline CDR1 and CDR2: DFQATT and SNEGSKA (reference sequence). The CDR3 loop spans 15 amino acids. DNA for the CDR3: TGCAGTGCGGACCTGCCGGGACAGGGGTCCTACGAGCAGTACTTC. Translating it yields CSADLPGQGSYEQYF.

This clonotype appeared a few times. Possible read error: a much larger clone is one base away. The chain is built from TRBV20-1 and TRBJ2-3, with D maybe TRBD2 (5 bases). CDR1 is DFQATT and CDR2 is SNEGSKA in the germline V gene (reference sequence). CDR3 size: 16 residues. Trimming removed 0 bases at V and 1 base at J, with 14 bases between. CDR3 in DNA: TGCAGTGCTAGAGAGCGATCGAGGGCCGGCACAGATACGCAGTATTTT. This sequence encodes CSARERSRAGTDTQYF.